The source of this T cell receptor beta chain is a study of T cell responses to AZD1222 COVID-19 vaccine. Study-level points and caveats: The study sampled repertoires only after the peak T cell response. Per reports, nearly half of all spike-specific TCRs target regions that are unmutated in variants. Across spike, vaccine-associated CD4 TCRs were found, dominant at 160-218 and 743-854.

The CDR3 runs 12 residues. The germline gives CDR1 SQVTM, CDR2 ANQGSEA. V trimming: 3 bases; J trimming: 2 bases; junction bases outside the gene matches: 0. Comments on this clone: Its cognate antigen is unknown.

Measured with immunoSEQ multiplex PCR; TCRdb has only the in-frame clones, and not every one. This table holds about 120,000 clones, approximately 85% found once. The rearrangement links TRBV29-1 to TRBJ1-2; TRBD1 aligns across 7 bases. This TCR derives from an adult in good health. Sequencing used peripheral blood, obtained on day 0 of AZD1222 vaccination. The CDR3 loop reads CSVETGNYGYTF. The CDR3 DNA sequence: TGCAGCGTTGAGACAGGGAACTATGGCTACACCTTC.